This TCR beta chain was recovered during a study of cytomegalovirus exposure and HLA in healthy donors. Notes on the study in general: Some highly shared sequence variants likely arose as a pipeline artifact. In a later analysis, TCR beta V- and J-gene trimming showed a link to a missense DCLRE1C variant. In a later analysis, at a false discovery rate of 0.05, about 17,000 TCR beta sequences matched HLA alleles.

Donors were ostensibly healthy at sampling, although undocumented immune exposures were probable. Comments on this clone: The antigen is unknown.

The ends were cut back, 5 bases at V and 3 bases at J, with 17 bases in the middle. Germline V lookup: CDR1 LGHNT, CDR2 FRNRAP. CDR3 length: 15 amino acids. In the PCR, 60 Vbeta and 13 Jbeta primers were used. The data were produced by immunoSEQ multiplex PCR, yet TCRdb's version contains in-frame clones alone and is incomplete. The sample has tens of thousands of clones, roughly two thirds seen once. The sequencing sample was made of PBMCs. The TCR originated in a woman in her forties or fifties in good health and CMV-seropositive. V is TRBV12-5 and J is TRBJ2-7; tentatively, D is TRBD2 (5 bases). CDR3 sequence reads: CASGKLGSWGYEQYF. In DNA, the CDR3 is TGTGCTAGTGGTAAACTAGGCTCCTGGGGCTACGAGCAGTACTTC.